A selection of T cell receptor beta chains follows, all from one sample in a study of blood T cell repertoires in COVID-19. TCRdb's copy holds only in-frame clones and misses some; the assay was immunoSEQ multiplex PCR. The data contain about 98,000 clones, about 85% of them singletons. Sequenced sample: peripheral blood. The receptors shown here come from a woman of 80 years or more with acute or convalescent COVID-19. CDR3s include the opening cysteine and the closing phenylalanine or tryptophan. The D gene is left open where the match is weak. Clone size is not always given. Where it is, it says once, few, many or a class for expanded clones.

cdr3_aa: CASSFYQGSKAGELFF
cdr3_nt: TGTGCCAGCAGCTTTTATCAGGGGTCGAAGGCCGGGGAGCTGTTTTTT
v_call: TRBV7-9
clone_size: few
d_call: .
j_call: TRBJ2-2

cdr3_aa: CASSEPYNSPLHF
cdr3_nt: TGTGCCAGCAGTGAACCATATAATTCACCCCTCCACTTT
v_call: TRBV6-1
clone_size: .
d_call: .
j_call: TRBJ1-6

cdr3_aa: CASSLGQVLTDTQYF
cdr3_nt: TGTGCCAGCAGCTTAGGGCAGGTCCTCACAGATACGCAGTATTTT
v_call: TRBV7-2
clone_size: .
d_call: .
j_call: TRBJ2-3

cdr3_aa: CASSDSTSNYGYTF
cdr3_nt: TGTGCCAGCAGTGATTCCACAAGTAACTATGGCTACACCTTC
v_call: TRBV6-1
clone_size: .
d_call: .
j_call: TRBJ1-2

cdr3_aa: CASSASGSTNTEAFF
cdr3_nt: TGTGCCAGCAGTGCCTCCGGGTCTACGAACACTGAAGCTTTCTTT
v_call: TRBV28
clone_size: .
d_call: .
j_call: TRBJ1-1

cdr3_aa: CASSPFRGINEKLFF
cdr3_nt: TGTGCCAGCAGCCCTTTCAGGGGAATTAATGAAAAACTGTTTTTT
v_call: TRBV9
clone_size: .
d_call: .
j_call: TRBJ1-4

cdr3_aa: CASSPPTSGGVGELFF
cdr3_nt: TGTGCCAGCAGCCCACCTACTAGCGGGGGTGTCGGGGAGCTGTTTTTT
v_call: TRBV5-4
clone_size: .
d_call: TRBD2
j_call: TRBJ2-2

cdr3_aa: CATTVAGVTEAFF
cdr3_nt: TGTGCCACCACTGTAGCGGGTGTCACTGAAGCTTTCTTT
v_call: TRBV19
clone_size: .
d_call: .
j_call: TRBJ1-1

cdr3_aa: CASSLGREDGYTF
cdr3_nt: TGTGCCAGCAGTTTAGGTCGGGAGGATGGCTACACCTTC
v_call: TRBV28
clone_size: .
d_call: .
j_call: TRBJ1-2

cdr3_aa: CASSLGIQGYGYTF
cdr3_nt: TGCGCCAGCAGCTTAGGGATCCAGGGATATGGCTACACCTTC
v_call: TRBV5-1
clone_size: .
d_call: .
j_call: TRBJ1-2

cdr3_aa: CASSRRGVLQGGNEKLFF
cdr3_nt: TGTGCCAGCAGCCGGAGAGGAGTCCTTCAGGGAGGGAATGAAAAACTGTTTTTT
v_call: TRBV11-2
clone_size: .
d_call: .
j_call: TRBJ1-4